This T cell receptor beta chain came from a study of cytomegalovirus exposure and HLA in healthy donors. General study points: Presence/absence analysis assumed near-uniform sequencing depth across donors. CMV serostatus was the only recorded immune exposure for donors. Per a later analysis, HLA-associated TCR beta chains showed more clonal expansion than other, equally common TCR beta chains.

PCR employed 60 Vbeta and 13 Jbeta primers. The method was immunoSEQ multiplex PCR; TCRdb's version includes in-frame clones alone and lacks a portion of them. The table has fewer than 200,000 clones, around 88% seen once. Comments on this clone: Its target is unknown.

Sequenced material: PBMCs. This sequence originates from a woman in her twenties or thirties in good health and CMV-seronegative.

CDR3 coding DNA: TGTGCCAGCAGTTTCCCGGACACTGATAATGAAAAACTGTTTTTT. Protein sequence: CASSFPDTDNEKLFF. The gene calls are TRBV28 and TRBJ1-4; perhaps TRBD1 as D (5 bases). Germline CDR1 is MDHEN and CDR2 is SYDVKM. V shed 3 bases and J shed 4 bases, with 12 bases lying between them. The CDR3 covers 15 residues.